The 7 T cell receptor beta chains below were found in one sample sequenced in a study of cytomegalovirus exposure and HLA in healthy donors. Both 60 Vbeta primers and 13 Jbeta primers went into the PCR. Using immunoSEQ multiplex PCR, the repertoire was profiled, and TCRdb retains in-frame clones only, with some absent. This table holds about 63,000 clones, around 87% found once. Sequencing input: PBMCs. The receptors here all came from a woman aged 25 to 39 in good health and CMV-seropositive.

The chain has TRBV27 and TRBJ1-1, with 8 positions matching TRBD1. V lost 6 bases, J lost 10 bases, and 7 bases stayed unmatched. CDR1 is MNHEY, CDR2 SMNVEV, per germline (reference sequence). This CDR3 spans 12 amino acids. The CDR3 region is CASRGLQGGAFF. In DNA, the CDR3 is TGTGCCAGCAGAGGATTACAGGGGGGAGCTTTCTTT.

The chain joins TRBV18 to TRBJ2-1; TRBD2 matches at 13 bases. J gave up 10 bases and V 3 bases, and 9 bases lay outside the gene matches. CDR1 and CDR2 from the germline V gene are KGHSH and LQKENI. The CDR3 consists of 16 residues. The CDR3 loop reads CASSPGLAGVSREQFF. DNA for the CDR3: TGTGCCAGCTCACCCGGACTAGCGGGAGTCTCTCGCGAGCAGTTCTTC.

The CDR3 DNA sequence: TGTGCCAGCAGTTTACTAGCGGGAATTAACAATGAGCAGTTCTTC. Translated: CASSLLAGINNEQFF. The J gene is TRBJ2-1, the V gene TRBV27; 9 nucleotides line up with TRBD2. The junction had 4 bases not matched to a gene; V was cut back by 2 bases and J by 5 bases. This CDR3 contains 15 residues. The germline CDR1 and CDR2 sequences are MNHEY and SMNVEV (reference sequence).

The rearrangement uses TRBV28 and TRBJ2-2; 7 bases fit TRBD1. The CDR3 extends over 16 amino acids. V lost 3 bases and J lost 2; bases outside the gene matches: 6. CDR1 and CDR2 (germline): MDHEN, SYDVKM. CDR3 sequence reads: CASSLARDSNTGELFF. The CDR3 bases are TGTGCCAGCAGTTTGGCGAGGGACAGCAACACCGGGGAGCTGTTTTTT.

V and J are TRBV5-1 and TRBJ2-4; perhaps TRBD2 as D (6 bases). Trimming removed 0 bases at V and 1 base at J, with 11 bases between. The CDR3 covers 16 residues. Germline V CDR1 and CDR2: SGHRS, YFSETQ. CDR3 amino acids: CASSLDPGVAKNIQYF. CDR3 nucleotides: TGCGCCAGCAGCTTGGATCCGGGAGTGGCCAAAAACATTCAGTACTTC.

This clone has only a few counts. Other DNA variants within this sample encode the same CDR3. The V and J genes are TRBV11-2 and TRBJ1-4; the D is unclear. V was shortened by 5 bases and J by 2 bases, with 15 bases between the two germline ends. Germline CDR1 reads SGHAT; CDR2 reads FQNNGV. The CDR3 consists of 16 residues. CDR3: CASSEYPGGTNEKLFF. The CDR3 DNA reads TGTGCCAGCAGCGAGTATCCGGGTGGGACTAATGAAAAACTGTTTTTT. The full variable domain, with the rest looked up from reference TRBV11-2 and TRBJ1-4, is EAGVAQSPRYKIIEKRQSVAFWCNPISGHATLYWYQQILGQGPKLLIQFQNNGVVDDSQLPKDRFSAERLKGVDSTLKIQPAKLEDSAVYLCASSEYPGGTNEKLFFGSGTQLSVL.

This CDR3 reads CASSYRGSYEQYF. The CDR3 DNA reads as TGTGCCAGCAGCTACAGGGGCTCCTACGAGCAGTACTTC. V and J are TRBV7-8 and TRBJ2-5, with 7 bases lining up with TRBD1. The end of the DNA aligns better with TRBJ2-7, so the J call may be wrong. CDR3 length equals 13 residues. CDR1 and CDR2 (germline): SGHVS, FQNEAQ.